This T cell receptor beta chain was obtained from a study of shared clonotypes between healthy human individuals. The authors split each subset's genomic DNA evenly across several immunoSEQ plates. The method was immunoSEQ multiplex PCR; TCRdb's version includes in-frame clones alone and lacks a portion of them. The sample carries some 630,000 clones, around 96% recorded once. Germline assignment: CDR1 LNHDA and CDR2 SQIVND (reference sequence). CDR3 length: 15 residues. V lost 7 bases to trimming and J lost 0 bases, with 14 bases between them. CD8 cells regarded as naive lacked CD45RO, were positively chosen for CCR7, and omitted terminally differentiated effector memory CD45RA+ cells.

This sequence joins TRBV19 and TRBJ2-3; D perhaps matches TRBD2 (5 bases). Sample: naive CD8+ T cells sorted from blood. This receptor was identified in a woman aged 25-40 years in good health. The CDR3 protein is CASTYRDFSTDTQYF. CDR3 in DNA: TGTGCCAGTACCTATCGGGATTTCAGCACAGATACGCAGTATTTT.